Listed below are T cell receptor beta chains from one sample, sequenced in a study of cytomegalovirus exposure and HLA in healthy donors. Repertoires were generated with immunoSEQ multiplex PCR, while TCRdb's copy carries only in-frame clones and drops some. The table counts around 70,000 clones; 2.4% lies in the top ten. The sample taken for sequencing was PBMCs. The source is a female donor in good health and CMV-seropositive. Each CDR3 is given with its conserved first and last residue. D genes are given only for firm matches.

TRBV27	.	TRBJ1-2	TGTGCCAGCAGTTTATCGTATCAGGGCCGGTCCCACTATGGCTACACCTTC	CASSLSYQGRSHYGYTF
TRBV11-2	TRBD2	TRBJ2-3	TGTGCCAGCAGCGCGGGGGGGCGGGGCACAGATACGCAGTATTTT	CASSAGGRGTDTQYF
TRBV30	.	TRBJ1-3	TGTGCCTGGACGAAGAGCTCTGGAAACACCATATATTTT	CAWTKSSGNTIYF
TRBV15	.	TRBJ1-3	TGTGCCACCAGCAGAGATCGGGGGGCTTTGACTGGAAACACCATATATTTT	CATSRDRGALTGNTIYF
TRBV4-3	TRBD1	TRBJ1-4	TGCGCCAGCAGCCAAGATTTCAAGGGACAGACTAATGAAAAACTGTTTTTT	CASSQDFKGQTNEKLFF
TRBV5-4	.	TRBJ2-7	TGTGCCAGCAGCTTGGGGGGACTGGTCTACGAGCAGTACTTC	CASSLGGLVYEQYF
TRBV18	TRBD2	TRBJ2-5	TGTGCCAGCTCACCACAACTAGCGGGGATACAAGAGACCCAGTACTTC	CASSPQLAGIQETQYF
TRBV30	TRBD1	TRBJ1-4	TGTGCCTGCTACAGGGGGAGGGCACCTGAAAAACTGTTTTTT	CACYRGRAPEKLFF
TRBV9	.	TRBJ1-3	TGTGCCAGCAGCGGGCAGTTCTCTGGAAACACCATATATTTT	CASSGQFSGNTIYF
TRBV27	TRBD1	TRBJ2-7	TGTGCCAGCAGATTACAGGGGTACTACGAGCAGTACTTC	CASRLQGYYEQYF
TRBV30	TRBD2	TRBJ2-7	TGTGCCTGGAGAGCCGGGACTAGCGGCGCCTACGAGCAGTACTTC	CAWRAGTSGAYEQYF
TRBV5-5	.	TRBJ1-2	TGTGCCAGCAGCTTGGTTGAGGGATTAGGTGGCTACACCTTC	CASSLVEGLGGYTF
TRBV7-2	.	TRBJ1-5	TGTGCCAGCAGCCGGGGAGGGCCTTATAGCAATCAGCCCCAGCATTTT	CASSRGGPYSNQPQHF
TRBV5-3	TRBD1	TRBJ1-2	TGTGCCAGAAGCTCGGGGGACAGGGCCGACTATGGCTACACCTTC	CARSSGDRADYGYTF
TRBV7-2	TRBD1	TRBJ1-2	TGTGCCAGCAGCTTAGCGATCCGAGACAGGGGAAGATATGGCTACACCTTC	CASSLAIRDRGRYGYTF
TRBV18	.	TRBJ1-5	TGTGCCAGCTCACCAGACGGGGGTAGCAATCAGCCCCAGCATTTT	CASSPDGGSNQPQHF
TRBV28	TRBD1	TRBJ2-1	TGTGCCAGCAGTTTTCAGGGGGCCAGGAATGAGCAGTTCTTC	CASSFQGARNEQFF
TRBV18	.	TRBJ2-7	TGTGCCAGCTCACGGACAGATAACTACGAGCAGTACTTC	CASSRTDNYEQYF
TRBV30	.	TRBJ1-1	TGTGCCTGGAGCGGGGGACGTAACACTGAAGCTTTCTTT	CAWSGGRNTEAFF
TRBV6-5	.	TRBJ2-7	TGTGCCAGCAGTTACTCCGGAGGGTCCCACGAGCAGTACTTC	CASSYSGGSHEQYF
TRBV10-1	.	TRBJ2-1	TGCGCCAGCAGTGACCCGGGGGTAACGTCCTACAATGAGCAGTTCTTC	CASSDPGVTSYNEQFF
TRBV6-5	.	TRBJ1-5	TGTGCCAGCAGTCTGTTCCGCAATCAGCCCCAGCATTTT	CASSLFRNQPQHF
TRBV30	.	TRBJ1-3	TGTGCCTGGAGAAGTGCGGCTGGAAACACCATATATTTT	CAWRSAAGNTIYF
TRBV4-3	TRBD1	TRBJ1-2	TGCGCCAGCAGCCAAGCCGACAGGGAGTGGTATGGCTACACCTTC	CASSQADREWYGYTF
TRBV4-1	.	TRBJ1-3	TGCGCCAGCAGCCAAGTGGAACAGCTCTCTGGAAACACCATATATTTT	CASSQVEQLSGNTIYF
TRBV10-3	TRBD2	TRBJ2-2	TGTGCCATCAGCGGTGGACTAGCGGGAGAAGCGAACACCGGGGAGCTGTTTTTT	CAISGGLAGEANTGELFF
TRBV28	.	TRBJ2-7	TGTGCCAGCAGTCCCCACCGACCGCCAGGTACGGACGAGCAGTACTTC	CASSPHRPPGTDEQYF
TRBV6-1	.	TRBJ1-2	TGTGCCAGCAGTGAGTTTACAGGGTCTCGTGGCTACACCTTC	CASSEFTGSRGYTF
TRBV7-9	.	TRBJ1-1	TGTGCCAGCAGACCAGACAGTGAAGCTTTCTTT	CASRPDSEAFF
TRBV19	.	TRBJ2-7	TGTGCCAGTAGTATAGGCCAGGCCCTCACCTACGAGCAGTACTTC	CASSIGQALTYEQYF
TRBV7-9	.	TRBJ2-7	TGTGCCAGCAGCGGATCTTGGGCGGGGGAGCAGTACTTC	CASSGSWAGEQYF
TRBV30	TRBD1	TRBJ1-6	TGTGCCGGGAGTGTCGGCGGGACAGTAAGATCACCCCTCCACTTT	CAGSVGGTVRSPLHF
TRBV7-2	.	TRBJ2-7	TGTGCCAGCAGCACAAGCAGGGCATCCTACGAGCAGTACTTC	CASSTSRASYEQYF
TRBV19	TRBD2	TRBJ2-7	TGTGCCAGTAGTATAGATCATGCTAGCGGGGCCTACTACGAGCAGTACTTC	CASSIDHASGAYYEQYF
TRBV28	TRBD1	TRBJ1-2	TGTGCCAGCAGTCCCGGACAGGGCGTCGTTTATGGCTACACCTTC	CASSPGQGVVYGYTF
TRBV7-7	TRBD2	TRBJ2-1	TGTGCTAGCAGCTTAGGACTAGCGGTATACAATGAGCAGTTCTTC	CASSLGLAVYNEQFF
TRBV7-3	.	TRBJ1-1	TGTGCCAGCATGGGCTGGGGGGGGTTGGTATTCGACACTGAAGCTTTCTTT	CASMGWGGLVFDTEAFF
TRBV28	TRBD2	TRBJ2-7	TGTGCCAGCAGTGGGATGGACAGCGGGAGGCCCTACGAGCAGTACTTC	CASSGMDSGRPYEQYF
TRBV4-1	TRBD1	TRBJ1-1	TGCGCCAGCAGCCGACAGGGGGGCGACACTGAAGCTTTCTTT	CASSRQGGDTEAFF
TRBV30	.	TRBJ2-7	TGTGCCTGGAAGCAGGGGCTCGCCTACGAGCAGTACTTC	CAWKQGLAYEQYF
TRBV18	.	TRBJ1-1	TGTGCCAGCTCACCACTGGGCGGGGTTGGCACTGAAGCTTTCTTT	CASSPLGGVGTEAFF
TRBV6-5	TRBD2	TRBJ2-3	TGTGCCAGCAGAACTAGCGGGACAGATACGCAGTATTTT	CASRTSGTDTQYF
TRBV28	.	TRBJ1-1	TGTGCCAGCAGAACCATTGGGCAGGGCGACCGTGAAGCTTTCTTT	CASRTIGQGDREAFF
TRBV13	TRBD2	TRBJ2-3	TGTGCCAGCAGCTTAGCAGCGGGAGGGCCAGATACGCAGTATTTT	CASSLAAGGPDTQYF
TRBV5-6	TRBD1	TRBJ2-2	TGTGCCAGCAGCTGGGGTGACAGGGCTGTTTCCGGGGAGCTGTTTTTT	CASSWGDRAVSGELFF
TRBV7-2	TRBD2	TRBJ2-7	TGTGCCAGCAGCTTAGGATGGGAGGGCTCCGAGCAGTACTTC	CASSLGWEGSEQYF
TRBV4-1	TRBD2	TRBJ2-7	TGCGCCAGCAGCCGCCCCAGCGGGGGGATCTACGAGCAGTACTTC	CASSRPSGGIYEQYF
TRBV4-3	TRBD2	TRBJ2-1	TGCGCCAGCAGCCCATATGGGGGGGACAATGAGCAGTTCTTC	CASSPYGGDNEQFF
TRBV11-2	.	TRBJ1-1	TGTGCCAGCAGTTTACAGGTTTTGAACACTGAAGCTTTCTTT	CASSLQVLNTEAFF
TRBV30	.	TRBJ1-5	TGTGCCGGGAGTGTAGACGACAGGAGGAATCAGCCCCAGCATTTT	CAGSVDDRRNQPQHF
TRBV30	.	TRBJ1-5	TGTGCCTGGAGTGTGGCGGGGAGTTACAATCAGCCCCAGCATTTT	CAWSVAGSYNQPQHF